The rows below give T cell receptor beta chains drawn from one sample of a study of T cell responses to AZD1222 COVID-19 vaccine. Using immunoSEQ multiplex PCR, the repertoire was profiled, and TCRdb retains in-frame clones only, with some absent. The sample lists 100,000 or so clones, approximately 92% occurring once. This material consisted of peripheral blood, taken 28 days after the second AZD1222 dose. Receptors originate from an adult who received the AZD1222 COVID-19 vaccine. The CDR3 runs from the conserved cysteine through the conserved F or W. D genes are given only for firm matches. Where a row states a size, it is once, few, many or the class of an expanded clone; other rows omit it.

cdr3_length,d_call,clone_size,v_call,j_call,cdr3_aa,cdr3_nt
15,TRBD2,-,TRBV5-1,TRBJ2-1,CASSLGLAGPNEQFF,TGCGCCAGCAGCTTGGGACTAGCGGGTCCAAATGAGCAGTTCTTC
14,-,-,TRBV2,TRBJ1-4,CASSGHRDGGKLFF,TGTGCCAGCAGTGGACACCGGGATGGAGGAAAACTGTTTTTT
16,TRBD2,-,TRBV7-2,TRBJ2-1,CASSLNGAGGRGEQFF,TGTGCCAGCAGCTTAAACGGAGCGGGAGGGCGGGGTGAGCAGTTCTTC
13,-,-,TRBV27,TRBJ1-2,CASSLRGDYGYTF,TGTGCCAGCAGTTTACGGGGGGACTATGGCTACACCTTC
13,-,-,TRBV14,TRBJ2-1,CASSQGIREEQFF,TGTGCCAGCAGCCAAGGGATCAGAGAGGAGCAGTTCTTC
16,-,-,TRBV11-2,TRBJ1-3,CASSLWGTHSGNTIYF,TGTGCCAGCAGCTTGTGGGGGACTCACTCTGGAAACACCATATATTTT
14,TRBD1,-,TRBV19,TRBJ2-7,CASSSRDRSYEQYF,TGTGCCAGTAGTTCCCGGGACAGATCCTACGAGCAGTACTTC
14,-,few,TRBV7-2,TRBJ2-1,CASSPDPGRDEQFF,TGTGCCAGCAGCCCCGACCCAGGGCGGGATGAGCAGTTCTTC
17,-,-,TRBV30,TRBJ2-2,CAWRGVRWAANTGELFF,TGTGCCTGGAGAGGGGTTCGCTGGGCGGCGAACACCGGGGAGCTGTTTTTT
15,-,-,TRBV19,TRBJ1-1,CASSTQGLQNTEAFF,TGTGCCAGTAGTACTCAGGGGCTCCAGAACACTGAAGCTTTCTTT
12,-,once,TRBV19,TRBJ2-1,CASSMQPNEQFF,TGTGCCAGTAGTATGCAACCCAATGAGCAGTTCTTC
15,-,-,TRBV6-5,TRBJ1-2,CASSPGGGGSYGYTF,TGTGCCAGCAGCCCCGGAGGGGGAGGGTCCTATGGCTACACCTTC
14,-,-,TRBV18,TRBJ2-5,CASSPPQRQETQYF,TGTGCCAGCTCACCACCCCAGCGACAAGAGACCCAGTACTTC
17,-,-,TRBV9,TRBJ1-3,CASSPLFGSTSGNTIYF,TGTGCCAGCAGCCCCCTATTCGGATCTACCTCTGGAAACACCATATATTTT
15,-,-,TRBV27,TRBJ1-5,CASSLSGHSNQPQHF,TGTGCCAGCAGTTTATCAGGCCATAGCAATCAGCCCCAGCATTTT
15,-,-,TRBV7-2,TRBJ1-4,CASSSPGQLNEKLFF,TGTGCCAGCAGCTCGCCTGGACAGCTTAATGAAAAACTGTTTTTT
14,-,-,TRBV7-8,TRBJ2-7,CASSPRREIYEQYF,TGTGCCAGCAGCCCCCGTAGGGAAATCTACGAGCAGTACTTC
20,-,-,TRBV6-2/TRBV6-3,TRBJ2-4,CASSYDRQAINPLAKNIQYF,TGTGCCAGCAGTTACGACCGACAGGCGATAAACCCTCTAGCCAAAAACATTCAGTACTTC
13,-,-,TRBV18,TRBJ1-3,CASSPSLANTIYF,TGTGCCAGCTCACCGAGTCTTGCAAACACCATATATTTT
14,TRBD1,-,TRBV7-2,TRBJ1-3,CASSVRDRGDTIYF,TGTGCCAGCAGCGTCCGGGACAGGGGAGACACCATATATTTT
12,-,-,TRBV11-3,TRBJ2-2,CASSRNTGELFF,TGTGCCAGCAGCCGGAACACCGGGGAGCTGTTTTTT
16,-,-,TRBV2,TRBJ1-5,CASSDLQGESNQPQHF,TGTGCCAGCAGTGATCTACAGGGAGAGAGCAATCAGCCCCAGCATTTT
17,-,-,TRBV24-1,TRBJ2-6,CATSDATVPGGANVLTF,TGTGCCACCAGTGATGCCACAGTGCCTGGTGGGGCCAACGTCCTGACTTTC
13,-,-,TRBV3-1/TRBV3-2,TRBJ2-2,CASIGSPTGELFF,TGTGCCAGCATCGGTTCCCCCACCGGGGAGCTGTTTTTT
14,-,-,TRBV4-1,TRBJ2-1,CASSPSGKPDEQFF,TGCGCCAGCAGCCCCTCCGGGAAGCCAGATGAGCAGTTCTTC
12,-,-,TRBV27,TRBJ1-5,CASAGTNQPQHF,TGTGCCAGCGCCGGTACGAATCAGCCCCAGCATTTT
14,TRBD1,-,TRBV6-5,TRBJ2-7,CASRERTGGYEQYF,TGTGCCAGCAGGGAGAGGACAGGGGGCTACGAGCAGTACTTC
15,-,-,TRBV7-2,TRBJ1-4,CASSLGPGFNEKLFF,TGTGCCAGCAGCTTAGGCCCAGGCTTCAATGAAAAACTGTTTTTT
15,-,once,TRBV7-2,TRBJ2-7,CASTENLGSYYEQYF,TGTGCCAGCACAGAAAACCTGGGGAGCTACTACGAGCAGTACTTC
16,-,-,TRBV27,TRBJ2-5,CASSLRASEFQETQYF,TGTGCCAGCAGTTTACGGGCTAGCGAGTTCCAGGAGACCCAGTACTTC
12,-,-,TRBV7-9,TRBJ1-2,CASSLALGQNTF,TGTGCCAGCAGCTTAGCGCTCGGACAGAACACCTTC
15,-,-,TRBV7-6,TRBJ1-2,CASSPTGGANYGYTF,TGTGCCAGCAGCCCTACCGGGGGGGCAAACTATGGCTACACCTTC
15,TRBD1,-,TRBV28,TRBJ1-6,CASRADRVRNSPLHF,TGTGCCAGCAGGGCGGACAGGGTCCGTAATTCACCCCTCCACTTT
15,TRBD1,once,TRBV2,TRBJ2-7,CASSEGDSWTYEQYF,TGTGCCAGCAGTGAAGGGGACAGCTGGACCTACGAGCAGTACTTC
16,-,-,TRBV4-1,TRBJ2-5,CASSPLGLGLAETQYF,TGCGCCAGCAGCCCCCTTGGGCTCGGCCTTGCCGAGACCCAGTACTTC
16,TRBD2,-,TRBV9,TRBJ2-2,CASSPGTTANTGELFF,TGTGCCAGCAGTCCCGGGACTACGGCGAACACCGGGGAGCTGTTTTTT
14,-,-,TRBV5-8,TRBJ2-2,CASSLVAKTGELFF,TGTGCCAGCAGCTTGGTAGCAAAGACCGGGGAGCTGTTTTTT
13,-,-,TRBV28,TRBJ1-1,CASSPRGGDEAFF,TGTGCCAGCAGCCCTAGGGGTGGCGATGAAGCTTTCTTT
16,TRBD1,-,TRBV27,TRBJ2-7,CASSSYQGEKSYEQYF,TGTGCCAGCAGTTCCTATCAGGGGGAGAAATCCTACGAGCAGTACTTC
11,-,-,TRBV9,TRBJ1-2,CASDGDYGYTF,TGTGCCAGCGACGGGGACTATGGCTACACCTTC
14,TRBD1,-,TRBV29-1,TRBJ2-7,CSVEQGDRTYEQYF,TGCAGCGTTGAACAGGGGGATCGAACCTACGAGCAGTACTTC